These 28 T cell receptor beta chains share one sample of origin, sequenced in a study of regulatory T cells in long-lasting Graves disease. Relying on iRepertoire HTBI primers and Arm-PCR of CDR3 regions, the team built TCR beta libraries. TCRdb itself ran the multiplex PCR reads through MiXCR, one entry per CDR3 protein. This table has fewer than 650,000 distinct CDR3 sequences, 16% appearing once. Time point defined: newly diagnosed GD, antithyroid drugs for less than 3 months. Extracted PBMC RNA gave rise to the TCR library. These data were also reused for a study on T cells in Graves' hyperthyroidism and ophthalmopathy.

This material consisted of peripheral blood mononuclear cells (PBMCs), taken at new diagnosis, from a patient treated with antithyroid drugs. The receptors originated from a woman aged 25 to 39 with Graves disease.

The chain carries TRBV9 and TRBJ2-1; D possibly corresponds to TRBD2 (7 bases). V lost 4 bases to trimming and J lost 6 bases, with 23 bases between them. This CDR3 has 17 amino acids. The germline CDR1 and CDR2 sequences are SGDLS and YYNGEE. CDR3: CASSSEGGTKLGNEQFF. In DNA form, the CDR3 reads TGTGCCAGCAGCTCAGAGGGGGGGACTAAACTAGGCAATGAGCAGTTCTTC.

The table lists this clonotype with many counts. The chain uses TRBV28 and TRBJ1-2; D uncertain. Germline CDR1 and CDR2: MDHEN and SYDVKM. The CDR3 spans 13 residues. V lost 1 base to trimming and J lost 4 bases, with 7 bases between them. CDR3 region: CASSLLTAYGYTF. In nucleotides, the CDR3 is TGTGCCAGCAGTTTATTGACGGCCTATGGCTACACCTTC.

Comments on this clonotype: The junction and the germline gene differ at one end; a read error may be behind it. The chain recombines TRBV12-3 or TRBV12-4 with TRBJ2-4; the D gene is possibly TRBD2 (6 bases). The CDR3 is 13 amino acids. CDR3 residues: CASSDAGSNIQHF. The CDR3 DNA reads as TGTGCCAGCAGCGACGCGGGGTCGAACATTCAGCACTTC.

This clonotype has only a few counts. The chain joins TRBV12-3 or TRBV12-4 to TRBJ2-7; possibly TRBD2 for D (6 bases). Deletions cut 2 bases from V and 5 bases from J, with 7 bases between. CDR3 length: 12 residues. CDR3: CASSLLADEQYF. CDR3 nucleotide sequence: TGTGCCAGCAGTTTATTAGCGGACGAGCAGTACTTC.

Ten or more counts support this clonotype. CDR3 DNA: TGCGCCAGCAGCTTGGGGGGTCTCCGCGCGGGTGAGCAGTTCTTC. Its protein is CASSLGGLRAGEQFF. The J gene is TRBJ2-1, the V gene TRBV5-1; D possibly corresponds to TRBD2 (5 bases). This CDR3 has 15 residues. Trimming pared 0 bases from V and 9 bases from J, leaving 16 bases between. In germline, CDR1 is SGHRS, CDR2 YFSETQ. Supplemented by reference TRBV5-1 and TRBJ2-1, the full variable domain reads KAGVTQTPRYLIKTRGQQVTLSCSPISGHRSVSWYQQTPGQGLQFLFEYFSETQRNKGNFPGRFSGRQFSNSRSEMNVSTLELGDSALYLCASSLGGLRAGEQFFGPGTRLTVL.

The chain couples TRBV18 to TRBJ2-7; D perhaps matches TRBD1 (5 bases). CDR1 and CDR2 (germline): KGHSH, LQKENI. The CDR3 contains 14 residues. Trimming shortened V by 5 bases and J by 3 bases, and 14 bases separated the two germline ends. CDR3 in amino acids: CASSKGASGYEQYF. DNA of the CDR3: TGTGCCAGCTCAAAAGGGGCCTCCGGCTACGAGCAGTACTTC.

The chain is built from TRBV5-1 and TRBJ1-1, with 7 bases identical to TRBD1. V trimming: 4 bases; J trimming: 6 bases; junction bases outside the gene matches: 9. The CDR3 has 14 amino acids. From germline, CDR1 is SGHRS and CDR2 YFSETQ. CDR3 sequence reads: CASSIETGLAEAFF. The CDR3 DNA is TGCGCCAGCAGCATAGAGACAGGGTTGGCTGAAGCTTTCTTT. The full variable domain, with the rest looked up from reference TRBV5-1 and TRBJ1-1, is KAGVTQTPRYLIKTRGQQVTLSCSPISGHRSVSWYQQTPGQGLQFLFEYFSETQRNKGNFPGRFSGRQFSNSRSEMNVSTLELGDSALYLCASSIETGLAEAFFGQGTRLTVV.

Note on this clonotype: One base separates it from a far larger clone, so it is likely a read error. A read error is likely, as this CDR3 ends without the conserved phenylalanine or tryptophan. Written as DNA, the CDR3 is TGTGCCAGCAGCCCGGGACAGAGTTACAATGAGCAGTTCCTC. It is translated as CASSPGQSYNEQFL. The chain links TRBV7-9 to TRBJ2-1; 7 bases are a match to TRBD1. The germline CDR1 and CDR2 sequences are SEHNR and FQNEAQ (reference sequence). The CDR3 covers 14 residues. J gave up 4 bases and V 5 bases, and 5 bases lay outside the gene matches.

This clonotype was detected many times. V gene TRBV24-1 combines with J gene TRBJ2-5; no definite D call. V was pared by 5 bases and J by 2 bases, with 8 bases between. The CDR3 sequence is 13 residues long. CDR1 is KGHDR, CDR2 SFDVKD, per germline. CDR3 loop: CATSVGIQETQYF. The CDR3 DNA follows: TGTGCCACCAGTGTTGGAATACAAGAGACCCAGTACTTC.

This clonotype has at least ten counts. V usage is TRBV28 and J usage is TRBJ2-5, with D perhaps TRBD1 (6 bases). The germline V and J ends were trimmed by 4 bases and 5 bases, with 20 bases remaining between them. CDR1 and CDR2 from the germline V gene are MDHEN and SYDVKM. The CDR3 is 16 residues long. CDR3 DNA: TGTGCCAGCAGTTGGGGCCAGGGGACGAATAGGGAGACCCAGTACTTC. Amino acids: CASSWGQGTNRETQYF.

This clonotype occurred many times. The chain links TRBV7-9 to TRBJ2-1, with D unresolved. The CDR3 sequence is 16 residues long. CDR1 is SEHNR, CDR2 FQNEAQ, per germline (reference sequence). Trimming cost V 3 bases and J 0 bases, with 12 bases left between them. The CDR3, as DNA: TGTGCCAGCAGCTTTCAGGTCTTTAGCTCCTACAATGAGCAGTTCTTC. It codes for CASSFQVFSSYNEQFF.

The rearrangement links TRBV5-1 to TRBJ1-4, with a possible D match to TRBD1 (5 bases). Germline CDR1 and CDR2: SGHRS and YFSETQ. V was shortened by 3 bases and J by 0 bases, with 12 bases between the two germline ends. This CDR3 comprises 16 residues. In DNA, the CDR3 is TGCGCCAGCAGCTCCCTACCAGGGTCAACTAATGAAAAACTGTTTTTT. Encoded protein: CASSSLPGSTNEKLFF.

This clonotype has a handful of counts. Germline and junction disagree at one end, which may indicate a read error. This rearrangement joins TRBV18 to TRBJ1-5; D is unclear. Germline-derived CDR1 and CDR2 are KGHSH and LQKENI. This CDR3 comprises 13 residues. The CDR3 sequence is CASSPRPENQKDF. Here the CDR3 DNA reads TGTGCCAGCTCACCACGACCCGAAAATCAGAAGGATTTT.

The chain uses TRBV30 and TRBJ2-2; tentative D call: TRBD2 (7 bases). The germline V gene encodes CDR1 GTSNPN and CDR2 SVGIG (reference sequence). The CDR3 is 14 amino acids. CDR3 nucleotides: TGTGCTCGAGGGGGGGACTCGAACACCGGGGAGCTGTTTTTT. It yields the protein CARGGDSNTGELFF. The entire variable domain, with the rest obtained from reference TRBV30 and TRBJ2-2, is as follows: SQTIHQWPATLVQPVGSPLSLECTVEGTSNPNLYWYRQAAGRGLQLLFYSVGIGQISSEVPQNLSASRPQDRQFILSSKKLLLSDSGFYLCARGGDSNTGELFFGEGSRLTVL.

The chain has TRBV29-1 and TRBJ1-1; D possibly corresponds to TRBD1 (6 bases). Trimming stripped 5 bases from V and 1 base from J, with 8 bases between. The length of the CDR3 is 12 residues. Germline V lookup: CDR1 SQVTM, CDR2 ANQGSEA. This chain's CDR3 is CSVQQGNTEAFF. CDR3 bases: TGCAGCGTTCAACAGGGGAACACTGAAGCTTTCTTT.

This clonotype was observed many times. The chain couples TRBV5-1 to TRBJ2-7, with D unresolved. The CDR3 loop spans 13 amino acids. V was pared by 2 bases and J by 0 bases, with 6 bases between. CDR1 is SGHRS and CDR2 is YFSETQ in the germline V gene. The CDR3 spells CASSLHSSYEQYF. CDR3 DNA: TGCGCCAGCAGCTTACACAGCTCCTACGAGCAGTACTTC.

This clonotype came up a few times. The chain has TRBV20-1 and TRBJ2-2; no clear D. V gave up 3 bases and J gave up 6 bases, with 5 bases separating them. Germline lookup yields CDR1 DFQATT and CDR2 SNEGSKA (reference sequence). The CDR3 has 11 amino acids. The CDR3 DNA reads TGCAGTGCTAGCCAATCCGGGGAGCTGTTTTTT. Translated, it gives CSASQSGELFF.

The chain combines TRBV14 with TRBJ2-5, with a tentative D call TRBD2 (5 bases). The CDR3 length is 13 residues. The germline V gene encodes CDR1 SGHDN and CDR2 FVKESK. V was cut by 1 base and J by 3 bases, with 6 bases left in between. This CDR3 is CASSQVREETQYF. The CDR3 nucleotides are TGTGCCAGCAGCCAAGTGCGGGAAGAGACCCAGTACTTC.

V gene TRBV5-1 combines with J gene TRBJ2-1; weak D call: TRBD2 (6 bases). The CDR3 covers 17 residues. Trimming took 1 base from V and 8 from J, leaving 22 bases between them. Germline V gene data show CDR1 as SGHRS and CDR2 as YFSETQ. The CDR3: CASSLQRGNTRMDEQFF. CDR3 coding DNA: TGCGCCAGCAGCTTGCAACGCGGGAACACGCGAATGGATGAGCAGTTCTTC.

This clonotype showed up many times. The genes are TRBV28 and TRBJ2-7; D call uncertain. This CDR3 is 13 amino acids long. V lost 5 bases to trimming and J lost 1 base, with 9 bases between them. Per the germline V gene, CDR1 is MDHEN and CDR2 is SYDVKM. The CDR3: CASSGYVSYEQYF. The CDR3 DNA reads TGTGCCAGCAGTGGGTACGTTTCCTACGAGCAGTACTTC. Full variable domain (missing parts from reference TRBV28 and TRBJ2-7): DVKVTQSSRYLVKRTGEKVFLECVQDMDHENMFWYRQDPGLGLRLIYFSYDVKMKEKGDIPEGYSVSREKKERFSLILESASTNQTSMYLCASSGYVSYEQYFGPGTRLTVT.

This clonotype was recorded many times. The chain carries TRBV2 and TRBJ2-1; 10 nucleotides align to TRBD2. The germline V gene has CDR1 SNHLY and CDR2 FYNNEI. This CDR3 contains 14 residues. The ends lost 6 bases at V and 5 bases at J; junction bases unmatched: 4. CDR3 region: CASSGTSVNNEQFF. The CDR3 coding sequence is TGTGCCAGCAGCGGGACTAGCGTAAACAATGAGCAGTTCTTC.

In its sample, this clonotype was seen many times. The CDR3 DNA is TGTGCCAGCAGCGAGACAGGGGCCACCTACAATGAGCAGTTCTTC. Translation: CASSETGATYNEQFF. This chain links TRBV28 with TRBJ2-1, with TRBD1 identical over 8 bases. Germline V lookup: CDR1 MDHEN, CDR2 SYDVKM. This CDR3 has 15 amino acids. V was pared by 6 bases and J by 2 bases, with 6 bases of the junction left unmatched.

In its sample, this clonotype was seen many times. CDR3 residues: CASSFGTANSPLHF. The CDR3 bases are TGTGCCAGCAGTTTCGGGACAGCGAATTCACCCCTCCACTTT. The V call is TRBV12-3 or TRBV12-4, the J call TRBJ1-6; 7 nucleotides agree with TRBD1. The length of the CDR3 is 14 residues. V trimming: 3 bases; J trimming: 7 bases; junction bases outside the gene matches: 3.

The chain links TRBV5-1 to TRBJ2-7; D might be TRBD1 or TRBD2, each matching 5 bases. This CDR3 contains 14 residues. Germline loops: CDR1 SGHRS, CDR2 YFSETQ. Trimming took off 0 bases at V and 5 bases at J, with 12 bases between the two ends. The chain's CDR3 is CASSLGGSIDEQYF. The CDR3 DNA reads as TGCGCCAGCAGCTTGGGGGGGTCAATCGACGAGCAGTACTTC.

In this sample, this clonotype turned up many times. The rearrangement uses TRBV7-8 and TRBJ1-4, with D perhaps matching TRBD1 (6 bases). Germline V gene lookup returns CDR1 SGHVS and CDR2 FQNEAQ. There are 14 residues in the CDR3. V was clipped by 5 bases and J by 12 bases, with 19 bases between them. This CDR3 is CASSQYRTASELFF. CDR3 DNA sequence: TGTGCCAGCAGCCAATACAGGACAGCCTCGGAACTGTTTTTT.

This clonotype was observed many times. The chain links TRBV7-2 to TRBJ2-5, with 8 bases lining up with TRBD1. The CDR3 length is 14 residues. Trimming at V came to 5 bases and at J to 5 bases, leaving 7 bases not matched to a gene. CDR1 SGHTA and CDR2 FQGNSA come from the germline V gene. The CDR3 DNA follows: TGTGCCAGCAGCCAGGGACAGGTTTACGAGACCCAGTACTTC. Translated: CASSQGQVYETQYF.

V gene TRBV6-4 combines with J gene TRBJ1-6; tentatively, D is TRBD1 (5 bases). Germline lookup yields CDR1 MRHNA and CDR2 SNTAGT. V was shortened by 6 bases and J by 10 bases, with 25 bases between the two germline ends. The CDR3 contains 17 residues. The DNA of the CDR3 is TGTGCCAGCAGCCCGAGGGGAGAGCCTAACTTGCGATCACCCCTCCACTTT. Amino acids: CASSPRGEPNLRSPLHF.

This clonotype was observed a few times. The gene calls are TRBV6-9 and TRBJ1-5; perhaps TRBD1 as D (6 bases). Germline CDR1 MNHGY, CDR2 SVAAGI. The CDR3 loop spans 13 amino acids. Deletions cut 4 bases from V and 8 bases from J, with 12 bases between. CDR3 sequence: CASSFRQEEPQHF. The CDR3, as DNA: TGTGCCAGCAGTTTCAGACAGGAGGAGCCCCAGCATTTT.